This T cell receptor (beta chain) is from a study of OX40 agonist ivuxolimab in advanced cancers. Study information: Patients with prior anti-PD-1, anti-PD-L1 or anti-CTLA-4 therapy were eligible; 35% to 45% had some.

The CDR3 is 17 amino acids. The germline V gene has CDR1 SGHTA and CDR2 FQGNSA. Trimming removed 5 bases from V and 2 bases from J; junction bases left unmatched: 12. Points on this clone: Its specificity is not known.

Clones were read by immunoSEQ multiplex PCR, and TCRdb kept only the in-frame ones, dropping some. The repertoire holds around 19,000 clones, with around 69% as singletons. Study results and limitations: Partial responders treated at 0.1-3.0 mg/kg exhibited clonal expansion among the lowest measured.

People who had autoimmune disease history or systemic immunosuppression were excluded. This TCR was sampled from an adult with an advanced solid tumor such as melanoma, head and neck, liver or kidney cancer. The chain carries TRBV7-2 and TRBJ2-5, with 9 positions matching TRBD2. Material: CD4+ or CD8+ T cells sorted from blood, obtained in a trial of the OX40 agonist ivuxolimab. CDR3 sequence reads: CASSPRNLAGLQETQYF. The CDR3 region has the DNA TGTGCCAGCAGCCCAAGAAACCTAGCGGGGCTACAAGAGACCCAGTACTTC.